These 29 T cell receptor beta chains originate from one sample sequenced in a study of CD8 T cells in Susac syndrome. The RNA input was about 0.5 to 1 ug, and it was reverse transcribed with random hexamers. MiXCR, run by TCRdb on the immunoSEQ multiplex PCR reads, gives a single entry per CDR3 protein. The sample contains some 120,000 distinct CDR3 sequences, around 94% of which appear only once. The source material was CD8+ T cells from PBMCs. The receptor source for this set is a human donor with Susac syndrome.

This chain connects TRBV4-1 to TRBJ2-7, with D perhaps matching TRBD1 (5 bases). Germline V lookup: CDR1 MGHRA, CDR2 YSYEKL. The CDR3 totals 14 residues. Trimming cost V 3 bases and J 0 bases, with 9 bases left between them. CDR3 region: CASSHRVDSYEQYF. For the CDR3, the DNA is TGCGCCAGCAGCCACAGGGTGGACTCCTACGAGCAGTACTTC.

The J gene is TRBJ2-1, the V gene TRBV30, with TRBD1 as a possible D gene (5 bases). The V end was cut by 3 bases, the J end by 1 base, with 13 bases between. Germline V CDR1 and CDR2: GTSNPN, SVGIG (reference sequence). The CDR3 loop spans 15 amino acids. CDR3 DNA: TGTGCCTGGAGCGACGGACACTCATCCTACAATGAGCAGTTCTTC. This codes for CAWSDGHSSYNEQFF.

The J gene is TRBJ1-3, the V gene TRBV9; D is unclear. V was shortened by 1 base and J by 0 bases, with 5 bases between the two germline ends. The length of the CDR3 is 14 residues. Germline V gene lookup returns CDR1 SGDLS and CDR2 YYNGEE. The CDR3 sequence: CASSVSDSGNTIYF. For the CDR3, the DNA is TGTGCCAGCAGCGTATCGGACTCTGGAAACACCATATATTTT.

The rearrangement uses TRBV5-6 and TRBJ2-3, with D possibly matching TRBD2 (6 bases). V lost 4 bases and J 0 bases, leaving 12 bases between the germline ends. The CDR3 length is 15 residues. Germline V gives CDR1 SGHDT, CDR2 YYEEEE. The CDR3 sequence is CASSEGLASTDTQYF. CDR3 in DNA: TGTGCCAGCAGCGAGGGACTGGCGAGCACAGATACGCAGTATTTT.

This rearrangement joins TRBV7-9 to TRBJ2-5, with D perhaps TRBD1 or TRBD2 (5 bases each). V gave up 0 bases and J gave up 3 bases, with 11 bases separating them. CDR1 is SEHNR, CDR2 FQNEAQ, per germline (reference sequence). The CDR3 is 15 residues long. For the CDR3, the DNA is TGTGCCAGCAGCTTAGCGGGAGTAGGGGAAGAGACCCAGTACTTC. Residues: CASSLAGVGEETQYF.

The chain employs TRBV10-3 and TRBJ1-2, with TRBD1 matching 12 bases. With V trimmed by 8 bases and J by 6 bases, 4 bases remained unmatched. The CDR3 length is 13 residues. CDR1 and CDR2 (germline): ENHRY, SYGVKD. CDR3 sequence: CAIGGQGANGYTF. In DNA form, the CDR3 reads TGTGCCATCGGGGGACAGGGGGCAAATGGCTACACCTTC.

V usage is TRBV20-1 and J usage is TRBJ2-5; D might be TRBD2 (6 bases). The CDR3 is 15 amino acids. V shed 6 bases and J shed 1 base, with 18 bases lying between them. In germline, CDR1 is DFQATT, CDR2 SNEGSKA (reference sequence). CDR3 amino acids: CSAAGRENPQETQYF. DNA for the CDR3: TGCAGTGCCGCCGGGCGGGAAAACCCCCAAGAGACCCAGTACTTC.

This chain links TRBV20-1 with TRBJ2-3, with 9 positions matching TRBD1. CDR3 length: 16 amino acids. The V and J ends lost 0 bases and 9 bases, in that order; junction bases with no gene match: 13. Germline CDR1 DFQATT, CDR2 SNEGSKA (reference sequence). The CDR3: CSARDTDRGGTDTQYF. The CDR3 DNA reads as TGCAGTGCTAGAGACACGGACAGGGGCGGAACGGACACGCAGTATTTT.

The chain joins TRBV18 to TRBJ2-3; D remains ambiguous. This CDR3 comprises 17 residues. The germline V gene has CDR1 KGHSH and CDR2 LQKENI. V gave up 6 bases and J gave up 2 bases, with 21 bases separating them. This CDR3 reads CASSRILYSPNTDTQYF. CDR3 sequence (DNA): TGTGCCAGCTCCAGGATACTCTATAGCCCAAACACAGATACGCAGTATTTT.

The CDR3: CASSLSSDIAYEQYF. The CDR3 coding sequence is TGTGCCAGCAGCTTATCCAGCGACATTGCCTACGAGCAGTACTTC. V gene TRBV7-9 combines with J gene TRBJ2-7; no clear D. V lost 2 bases to trimming and J lost 2 bases, with 13 bases between them. This CDR3 contains 15 residues. Germline CDR1 reads SEHNR; CDR2 reads FQNEAQ (reference sequence).

Comment on this clonotype: The junction differs from germline at one of its ends, possibly a read error. The V and J genes are TRBV29-1 and TRBJ1-1, with no clear D. Germline V gene data show CDR1 as SQVTM and CDR2 as ANQGSEA. This CDR3 has 13 residues. CDR3 nucleotides: TGCAGCGTCGAAGCTACACTGCCCGGAGAAGCTTTCTTT. It codes for CSVEATLPGEAFF. The full variable domain, in which reference TRBV29-1 and TRBJ1-1 provide the parts outside the CDR3, is SAVISQKPSRDICQRGTSLTIQCQVDSQVTMMFWYRQQPGQSLTLIATANQGSEATYESGFVIDKFPISRPNLTFSTLTVSNMSPEDSSIYLCSVEATLPGEAFFGQGTRLTVV.

The chain uses TRBV5-4 and TRBJ2-7, with D tentatively TRBD1 (6 bases). The CDR3 length is 16 residues. The V gene's germline CDR1 is SGHNT and CDR2 YYREEE (reference sequence). The V end was cut by 0 bases, the J end by 2 bases, with 15 bases between. The chain's CDR3 is CASSLGSGARAYEQYF. Written as DNA, the CDR3 is TGTGCCAGCAGCTTGGGGTCAGGGGCCCGAGCCTACGAGCAGTACTTC. Full variable domain (outside the CDR3, taken from reference TRBV5-4 and TRBJ2-7): ETGVTQSPTHLIKTRGQQVTLRCSSQSGHNTVSWYQQALGQGPQFIFQYYREEENGRGNFPPRFSGLQFPNYSSELNVNALELDDSALYLCASSLGSGARAYEQYFGPGTRLTVT.

V gene TRBV12-3 or TRBV12-4 combines with J gene TRBJ1-5; 9 bases are a match to TRBD1. The J segment lost 5 bases and the V segment lost 6 bases, leaving 5 bases of the junction unmatched. The CDR3 is made up of 14 amino acids. The CDR3 DNA is TGTGCCAGCAGCCGATGGACAGGGGATCAGCCCCAGCATTTT. Translated: CASSRWTGDQPQHF.

This clonotype appeared once. The gene calls are TRBV29-1 and TRBJ1-2; no reliable D call. The CDR3 covers 14 residues. Germline CDR1 reads SQVTM; CDR2 reads ANQGSEA. V was trimmed by 2 bases and J by 7 bases, leaving 17 bases between them. The CDR3 here is CSVESRIWTAGYTF. DNA of the CDR3: TGCAGCGTTGAAAGCAGAATTTGGACGGCTGGCTACACCTTC. Full variable domain (outside the CDR3, taken from reference TRBV29-1 and TRBJ1-2): SAVISQKPSRDICQRGTSLTIQCQVDSQVTMMFWYRQQPGQSLTLIATANQGSEATYESGFVIDKFPISRPNLTFSTLTVSNMSPEDSSIYLCSVESRIWTAGYTFGSGTRLTVV.

J is TRBJ2-5 and V is TRBV9; weak D call: TRBD2 (6 bases). The V gene's germline CDR1 is SGDLS and CDR2 YYNGEE. The V and J ends lost 4 bases and 5 bases respectively, with 15 bases between them. CDR3 size: 14 residues. Here the CDR3 reads CASSKVEGRETQYF. DNA for the CDR3: TGTGCCAGCAGCAAAGTGGAGGGCCGGGAGACCCAGTACTTC. Variable domain in full (rest from reference TRBV9 and TRBJ2-5): DSGVTQTPKHLITATGQRVTLRCSPRSGDLSVYWYQQSLDQGLQFLIQYYNGEERAKGNILERFSAQQFPDLHSELNLSSLELGDSALYFCASSKVEGRETQYFGPGTRLLVL.

CDR3 loop: CASQSGLGSSEQYF. CDR3 DNA sequence: TGTGCCAGCCAATCGGGACTGGGAAGTTCGGAGCAGTACTTC. The genes are TRBV6-1 and TRBJ2-7; a possible D gene is TRBD2 (6 bases). Germline CDR1 is MNHNS and CDR2 is SASEGT. The CDR3 sequence is 14 residues long. Trimming removed 8 bases at V and 7 bases at J, with 21 bases between.

The J gene is TRBJ2-7, the V gene TRBV6-6; D perhaps matches TRBD2 (5 bases). V was shortened by 8 bases and J by 0 bases, with 17 bases between the two germline ends. This CDR3 has 15 residues. CDR1 and CDR2 (germline): MNHNY, SVGAGI (reference sequence). CDR3 sequence reads: CASEKSRESSYEQYF. CDR3 coding DNA: TGTGCCAGCGAAAAGTCGAGGGAAAGCTCCTACGAGCAGTACTTC.

The gene calls are TRBV30 and TRBJ2-7; 8 nucleotides match TRBD2. This CDR3 comprises 14 residues. V shed 5 bases, J shed 5 bases, and the junction held 11 bases outside the gene matches. Germline-derived CDR1 and CDR2 are GTSNPN and SVGIG (reference sequence). The CDR3 sequence: CAWGLGGGKHEQYF. The CDR3 coding sequence is TGTGCCTGGGGACTCGGGGGGGGGAAACACGAGCAGTACTTC.

The CDR3 DNA reads as TGCGCCAGCAGCTTGGAGGGCAGGAAGGCGGTGGGCACTGAAGCTTTCTTT. This codes for CASSLEGRKAVGTEAFF. The chain combines TRBV5-1 with TRBJ1-1; no clear D. The CDR3 extends over 17 amino acids. V dropped 0 bases and J dropped 4 bases, with 19 bases sitting between them. Germline V gives CDR1 SGHRS, CDR2 YFSETQ.

The chain is built from TRBV20-1 and TRBJ2-1; 11 nucleotides match TRBD2. From germline, CDR1 is DFQATT and CDR2 SNEGSKA (reference sequence). The CDR3 length is 14 residues. Germline trimming cut 3 bases from V and 4 bases from J; bases unmatched to any gene: 2. The CDR3: CSARGLADYNEQFF. CDR3 coding DNA: TGCAGTGCTAGGGGACTAGCGGATTACAATGAGCAGTTCTTC.

The CDR3 sequence is CTSSQPPVRTSTDTQYF. DNA for the CDR3: TGCACCAGCAGCCAACCTCCCGTGAGGACTAGCACAGATACGCAGTATTTT. The gene calls are TRBV1 and TRBJ2-3; the table's D call, TRBD2, was not checked against the DNA. TRBV1 is shown as a pseudogene. This CDR3 has 17 amino acids.

The CDR3 DNA sequence: TGCGCCAGCGTCGGGGAGGGGGCAGCCAATGAGCAGTTCTTC. Translating gives CASVGEGAANEQFF. The J gene is TRBJ2-1, the V gene TRBV5-1; D may be TRBD1 or TRBD2 (7 bases each). Germline V gene lookup returns CDR1 SGHRS and CDR2 YFSETQ. CDR3 length: 14 amino acids. V was cut by 7 bases and J by 6 bases, with 17 bases left in between.

J is TRBJ2-1 and V is TRBV11-2; no reliable D call. The germline gives CDR1 SGHAT, CDR2 FQNNGV. Trimming left V 5 bases short and J 0 bases short, with 14 bases between. CDR3 length: 16 residues. The CDR3 DNA follows: TGTGCCAGCAGCACCTCCCCAGCGAGCTCCTACAATGAGCAGTTCTTC. This gives the protein CASSTSPASSYNEQFF. Complete variable domain (other parts from reference TRBV11-2 and TRBJ2-1): EAGVAQSPRYKIIEKRQSVAFWCNPISGHATLYWYQQILGQGPKLLIQFQNNGVVDDSQLPKDRFSAERLKGVDSTLKIQPAKLEDSAVYLCASSTSPASSYNEQFFGPGTRLTVL.

This clonotype was picked up one time. V and J are TRBV7-2 and TRBJ2-3; 12 nucleotides line up with TRBD2. The trim removed 1 base at V and 5 bases at J, leaving 4 bases unmatched. This CDR3 is built from 16 residues. Germline CDR1 reads SGHTA; CDR2 reads FQGNSA. The CDR3 protein is CASSLEVLAGGDTQYF. In DNA form, the CDR3 reads TGTGCCAGCAGCTTAGAGGTACTAGCGGGAGGAGATACGCAGTATTTT.

The CDR3 nucleotides read TGCGCCAGCAGCCGGGGGGATACGCAGTATTTT. This encodes CASSRGDTQYF. The rearrangement links TRBV5-1 to TRBJ2-3; a weak D match, TRBD2 (6 bases). This CDR3 is built from 11 residues. V was pared by 4 bases and J by 6 bases, with 6 bases between. The V gene's germline CDR1 is SGHRS and CDR2 YFSETQ.

V gene TRBV30 combines with J gene TRBJ2-2; D is unresolved. V was trimmed by 0 bases and J by 5 bases, leaving 4 bases between them. The CDR3 runs to 12 residues. Germline CDR1 is GTSNPN and CDR2 is SVGIG (reference sequence). The CDR3 loop reads CAWSVQTGELFF. The CDR3 bases are TGTGCCTGGAGTGTACAAACCGGGGAGCTGTTTTTT.

This clonotype came up once. This chain uses TRBV7-9 with TRBJ1-6; 7 nucleotides match TRBD1. The V gene end was trimmed by 6 bases and the J gene end by 7 bases; junction bases not matched to a gene: 0. This CDR3 is 12 amino acids long. CDR1 and CDR2 (germline): SEHNR, FQNEAQ (reference sequence). This CDR3 reads CASRQGNSPLHF. CDR3 DNA: TGTGCCAGCAGACAGGGGAATTCACCCCTCCACTTT.

In nucleotides, the CDR3 is TGCAGTGCTAGAGACCCGGACAGGATCGGCTACACCTTC. As protein: CSARDPDRIGYTF. The J gene is TRBJ1-2, the V gene TRBV20-1; 7 positions agree with TRBD1. The CDR3 is 13 residues long. After removal of 0 bases from V and 8 bases from J, the junction contained 6 bases not matched to a gene. Germline loops: CDR1 DFQATT, CDR2 SNEGSKA (reference sequence).

This rearrangement joins TRBV7-9 to TRBJ2-2; 7 bases fit TRBD2. With V trimmed by 2 bases and J by 0 bases, 3 bases remained unmatched. The CDR3 spans 16 residues. Germline V gene sequence: CDR1 SEHNR, CDR2 FQNEAQ (reference sequence). CDR3 in DNA: TGTGCCAGCAGCTTACTGGGGGGGACGAACACCGGGGAGCTGTTTTTT. Protein: CASSLLGGTNTGELFF.